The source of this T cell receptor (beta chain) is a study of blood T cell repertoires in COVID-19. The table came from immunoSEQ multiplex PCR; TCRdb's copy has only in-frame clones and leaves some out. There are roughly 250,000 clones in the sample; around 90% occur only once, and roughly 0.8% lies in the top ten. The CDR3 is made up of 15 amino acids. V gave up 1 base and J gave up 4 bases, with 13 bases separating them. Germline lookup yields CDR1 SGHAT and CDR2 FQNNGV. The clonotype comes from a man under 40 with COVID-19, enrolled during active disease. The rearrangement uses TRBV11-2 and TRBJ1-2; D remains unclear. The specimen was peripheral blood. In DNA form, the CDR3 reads TGTGCCAGCAGCTTAGGTCGGGTGGGTGGCTATGGCTACACCTTC. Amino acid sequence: CASSLGRVGGYGYTF.